This TCR beta chain is from a study of T-cell reconstitution after alpha-beta-depleted transplantation in children. A TCRbeta library incorporating unique molecular identifiers was prepared. TCRdb ran MiXCR on the PCR reads and lists one entry per CDR3 protein. This table holds about 500,000 distinct CDR3 sequences, about 31% found once. Sample: PBMCs from the stem cell graft donor, taken from the stem cell graft. The clonotype comes from a human donor who donated a stem cell graft to a child with aplastic anemia.

The CDR3 is CASSRGTSASNEQFF. The DNA for the CDR3 is TGTGCCAGCTCACGAGGGACCAGCGCCTCCAATGAGCAGTTCTTC. This chain uses TRBV18 with TRBJ2-1; D tentatively fits TRBD1 or TRBD2 (5 bases each). Between the trimmed V and J ends, which lost 4 bases and 6 bases, there was a span of 16 bases. This CDR3 region has 15 residues. The germline gives CDR1 KGHSH, CDR2 LQKENI.